The source of this T cell receptor (beta chain) is a study of T cell changes during pregnancy in multiple sclerosis. The table lists this clone with a count of one. TCRdb's table, derived via immunoSEQ multiplex PCR, lists solely in-frame clones and lacks some. The repertoire includes under 75,000 clones, more than 85% of them detected once, and less than 3.5% sits in the top ten. The CDR3 spans 15 residues. Germline CDR1 MGHDK, CDR2 SYGVNS. V was clipped by 7 bases and J by 10 bases; unmatched bases: 8. The source material was peripheral blood, sampled in the third trimester of pregnancy. The chain links TRBV25-1 to TRBJ2-1; 15 nucleotides agree with TRBD2. The TCR was taken from a female donor in good health, enrolled as a control in a pregnancy study. CDR3 nucleotide sequence: TGTGCCAGCACCCCTCCGGGGACTAGCGGGGGGGAGCAGTTCTTC. Protein product: CASTPPGTSGGEQFF. Based on the CDR3 plus reference TRBV25-1 and TRBJ2-1, the full variable domain is EADIYQTPRYLVIGTGKKITLECSQTMGHDKMYWYQQDPGMELHLIHYSYGVNSTEKGDLSSESTVSRIRTEHFPLTLESARPSHTSQYLCASTPPGTSGGEQFFGPGTRLTVL.